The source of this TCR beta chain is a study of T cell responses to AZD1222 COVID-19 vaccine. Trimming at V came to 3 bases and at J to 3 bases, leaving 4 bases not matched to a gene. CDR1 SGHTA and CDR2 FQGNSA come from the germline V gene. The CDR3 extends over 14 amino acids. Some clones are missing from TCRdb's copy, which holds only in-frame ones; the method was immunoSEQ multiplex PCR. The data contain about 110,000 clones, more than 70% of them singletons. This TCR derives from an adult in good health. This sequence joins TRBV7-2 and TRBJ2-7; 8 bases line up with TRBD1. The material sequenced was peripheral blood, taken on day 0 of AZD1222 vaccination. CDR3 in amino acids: CASSFGQGYYEQYF. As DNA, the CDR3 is TGTGCCAGCAGCTTCGGACAGGGCTACTACGAGCAGTACTTC.